Reported below is one T cell receptor beta chain. This sample is drawn from a study of control samples from healthy donors and cancer patients. Only in-frame clones appear in the TCRdb table, and some are missing; sequencing was by immunoSEQ multiplex PCR. The sample comprises approximately 100,000 clones, around 88% of which are singletons, and over 12% rests with the top ten. The sequencing sample was made of blood. The sequence was obtained from a man aged 25 to 45 in good health.

CDR3 residues: CASSLQEFYGYTF. CDR3 coding DNA: TGTGCCAGCAGCTTACAGGAGTTTTATGGCTACACCTTC. V gene TRBV5-4 combines with J gene TRBJ1-2; D is possibly TRBD1 (5 bases). This CDR3 spans 13 amino acids. The V end lost 2 bases, the J end lost 5 bases, and 10 bases lay between the germline ends. CDR1 and CDR2 (germline): SGHNT, YYREEE (reference sequence).